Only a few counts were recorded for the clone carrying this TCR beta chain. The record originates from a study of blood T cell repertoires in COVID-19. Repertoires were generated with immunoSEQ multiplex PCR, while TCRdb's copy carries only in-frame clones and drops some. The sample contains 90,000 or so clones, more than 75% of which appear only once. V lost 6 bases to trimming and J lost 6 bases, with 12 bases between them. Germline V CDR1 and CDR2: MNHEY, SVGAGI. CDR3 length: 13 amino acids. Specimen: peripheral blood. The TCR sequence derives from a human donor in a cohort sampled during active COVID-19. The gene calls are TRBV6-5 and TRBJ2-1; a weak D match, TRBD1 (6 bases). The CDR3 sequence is CASSPDRTNEQFF. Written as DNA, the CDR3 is TGTGCCAGCAGCCCCGACAGGACCAATGAGCAGTTCTTC.